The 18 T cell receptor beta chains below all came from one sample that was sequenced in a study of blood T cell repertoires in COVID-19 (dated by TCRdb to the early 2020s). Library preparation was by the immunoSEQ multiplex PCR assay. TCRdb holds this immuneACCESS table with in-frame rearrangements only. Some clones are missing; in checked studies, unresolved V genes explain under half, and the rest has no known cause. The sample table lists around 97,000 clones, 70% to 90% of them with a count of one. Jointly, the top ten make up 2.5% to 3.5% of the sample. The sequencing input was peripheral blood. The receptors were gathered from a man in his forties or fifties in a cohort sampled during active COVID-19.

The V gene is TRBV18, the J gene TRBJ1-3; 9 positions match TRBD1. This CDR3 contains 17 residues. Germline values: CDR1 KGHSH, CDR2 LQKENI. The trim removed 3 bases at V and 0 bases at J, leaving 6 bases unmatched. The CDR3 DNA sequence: TGTGCCAGCTCACCGATGACGACAGGGGGCTCTGGAAACACCATATATTTT. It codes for CASSPMTTGGSGNTIYF.

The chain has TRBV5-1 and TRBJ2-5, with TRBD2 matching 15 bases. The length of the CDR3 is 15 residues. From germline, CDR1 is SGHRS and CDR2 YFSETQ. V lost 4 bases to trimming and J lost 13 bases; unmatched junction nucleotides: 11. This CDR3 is CASSEEPGLAGGWYF. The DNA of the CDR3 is TGCGCCAGCAGCGAAGAACCGGGACTAGCGGGGGGCTGGTACTTC.

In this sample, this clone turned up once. The CDR3 coding sequence is TGTGCCAGCAGTTACCAGGGCTACGAGCAGTACGTC. Its translation: CASSYQGYEQYV. The chain employs TRBV6-2 or TRBV6-3 and TRBJ2-7; D may be TRBD1 (5 bases). Germline CDR1 and CDR2: MNHEY and SVGEGT. The CDR3 covers 12 residues. The germline V and J ends were trimmed by 2 bases and 3 bases, with 5 bases remaining between them.

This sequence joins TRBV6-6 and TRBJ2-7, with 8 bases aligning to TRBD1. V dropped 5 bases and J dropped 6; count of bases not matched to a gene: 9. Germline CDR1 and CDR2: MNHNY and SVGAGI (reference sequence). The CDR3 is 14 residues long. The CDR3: CASSHRGVGAEQYF. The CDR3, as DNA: TGTGCCAGCAGTCACAGGGGGGTCGGGGCCGAGCAGTACTTC.

CDR3 coding DNA: TGTGCCAGCAGCCAAGCGCAAAGGGGCTCTGGAAACACCATATATTTT. Encoded protein: CASSQAQRGSGNTIYF. The rearrangement links TRBV4-2 to TRBJ1-3; maybe TRBD1 (5 bases). The V gene lost 1 base and the J gene lost 0 bases, with 10 bases spanning the gap. CDR3 size: 16 residues. CDR1 is LGHNA and CDR2 is YNFKEQ in the germline V gene.

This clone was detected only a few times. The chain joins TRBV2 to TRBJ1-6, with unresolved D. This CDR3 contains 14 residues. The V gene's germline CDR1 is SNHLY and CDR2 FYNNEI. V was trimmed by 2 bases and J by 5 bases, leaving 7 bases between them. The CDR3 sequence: CASSELRNNSPLHF. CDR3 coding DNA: TGTGCCAGCAGTGAACTGCGTAATAATTCACCCCTCCACTTT.

For the CDR3, the DNA is TGTGCCATCAGTAGCGCCACAGGGGGCGTTGGGAATTCACCCCTCCACTTT. As protein: CAISSATGGVGNSPLHF. V and J are TRBV10-3 and TRBJ1-6, with 9 bases fitting TRBD1. The CDR3 is 17 amino acids. Germline lookup yields CDR1 ENHRY and CDR2 SYGVKD. The junction had 12 bases not matched to a gene; V was cut back by 5 bases and J by 7 bases.

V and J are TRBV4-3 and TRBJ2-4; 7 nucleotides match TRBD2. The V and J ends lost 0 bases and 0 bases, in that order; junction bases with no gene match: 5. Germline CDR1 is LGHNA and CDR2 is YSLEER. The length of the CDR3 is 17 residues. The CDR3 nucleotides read TGCGCCAGCAGCCAAGATCGGGCGGGGGTAGCCAAAAACATTCAGTACTTC. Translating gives CASSQDRAGVAKNIQYF.

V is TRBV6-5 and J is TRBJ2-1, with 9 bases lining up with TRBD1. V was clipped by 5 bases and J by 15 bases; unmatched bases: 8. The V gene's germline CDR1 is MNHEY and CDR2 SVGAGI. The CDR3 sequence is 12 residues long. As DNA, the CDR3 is TGTGCCAGCAGTACCGCGACAGGGGGGTCGTTCTTC. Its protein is CASSTATGGSFF.

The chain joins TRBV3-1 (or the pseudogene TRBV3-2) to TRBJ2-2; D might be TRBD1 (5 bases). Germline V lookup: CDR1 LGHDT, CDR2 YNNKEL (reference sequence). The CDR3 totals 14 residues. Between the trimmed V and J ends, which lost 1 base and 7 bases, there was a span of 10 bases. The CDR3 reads CASSQGSRGGELFF. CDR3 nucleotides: TGTGCCAGCAGCCAAGGTTCTAGGGGCGGGGAGCTGTTTTTT.

The CDR3: CASSVAATSGGTDTQYF. Here the CDR3 DNA reads TGTGCCAGCAGCGTAGCCGCGACTAGCGGGGGCACAGATACGCAGTATTTT. V is TRBV9 and J is TRBJ2-3; 11 nucleotides align to TRBD2. Looked up from germline, CDR1 is SGDLS and CDR2 is YYNGEE. V trimming: 0 bases; J trimming: 1 base; junction bases outside the gene matches: 4. The CDR3 spans 17 residues.

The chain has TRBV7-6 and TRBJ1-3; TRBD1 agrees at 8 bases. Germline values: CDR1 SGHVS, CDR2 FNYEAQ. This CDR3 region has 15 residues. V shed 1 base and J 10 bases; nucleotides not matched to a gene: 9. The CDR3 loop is CASSLEGQGLGTIYF. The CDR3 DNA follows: TGTGCCAGCAGCTTAGAAGGACAGGGCCTTGGGACCATATATTTT.

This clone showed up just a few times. The chain's CDR3 is CASSQGLYYNSPLHF. CDR3 coding DNA: TGTGCCAGCAGCCAGGGCCTTTACTATAATTCACCCCTCCACTTT. This chain uses TRBV6-5 with TRBJ1-6; maybe TRBD1 (5 bases). V was shortened by 6 bases and J by 3 bases, with 12 bases between the two germline ends. The CDR3 consists of 15 residues. Germline assignment: CDR1 MNHEY and CDR2 SVGAGI.

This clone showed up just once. The CDR3 spells CASSGEGAGNTIYF. In DNA, the CDR3 is TGTGCCAGCAGCGGGGAGGGGGCTGGAAACACCATATATTTT. This sequence joins TRBV5-4 and TRBJ1-3; the D gene is possibly TRBD1 (6 bases). V lost 4 bases to trimming and J lost 2 bases, with 10 bases between them. Germline V lookup: CDR1 SGHNT, CDR2 YYREEE (reference sequence). This CDR3 is built from 14 residues.

The CDR3 DNA reads as TGTGCCAGCAGCGGACAAGACAGGGCTAACTATGGCTACACCTTC. It specifies CASSGQDRANYGYTF. The chain joins TRBV9 to TRBJ1-2; 7 nucleotides match TRBD1. The V segment lost 3 bases and the J segment 0 bases; nucleotides outside the gene matches: 5. CDR3 length: 15 residues. Germline V CDR1 and CDR2: SGDLS, YYNGEE.

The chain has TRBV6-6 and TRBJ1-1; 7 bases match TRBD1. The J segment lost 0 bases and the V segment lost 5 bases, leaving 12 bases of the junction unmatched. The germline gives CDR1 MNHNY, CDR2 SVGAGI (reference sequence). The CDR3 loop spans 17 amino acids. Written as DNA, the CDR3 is TGTGCCAGCAGTCCCATCCCGGGACAGCTTATGAACACTGAAGCTTTCTTT. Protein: CASSPIPGQLMNTEAFF.

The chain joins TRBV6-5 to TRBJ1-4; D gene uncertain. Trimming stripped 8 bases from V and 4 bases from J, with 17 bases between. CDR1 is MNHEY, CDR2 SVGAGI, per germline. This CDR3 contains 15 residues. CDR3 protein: CASFPFGSNNEKLFF. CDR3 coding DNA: TGTGCCAGCTTTCCTTTCGGGTCCAATAATGAAAAACTGTTTTTT.

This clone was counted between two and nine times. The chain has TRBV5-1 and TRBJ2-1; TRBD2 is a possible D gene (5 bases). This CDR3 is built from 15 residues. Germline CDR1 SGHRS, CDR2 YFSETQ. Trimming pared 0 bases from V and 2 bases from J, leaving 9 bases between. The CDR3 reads CASSLDRGTYNEQFF. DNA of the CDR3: TGCGCCAGCAGCTTGGATCGGGGAACCTACAATGAGCAGTTCTTC.